The clone carrying this T cell receptor (beta chain) was detected a few times. The sample comes from a study of T-cell memory formation after mild COVID-19. From the 5' RACE reads, TCRdb called clonotypes with MiXCR, one entry per CDR3 protein. The sample records hundreds of thousands of distinct CDR3 sequences, roughly 15% being singletons. The sequence was obtained from a young man who had mild COVID-19 (a few samples of this study predate the infection). Cell type and time point are not known. Sequenced: PBMCs or a T cell subset sorted from them (not recorded which).

CDR3 DNA sequence: TGTGCCAGCAGCCCGGGACCGACGGACACTGAAGCTTTCTTT. This encodes CASSPGPTDTEAFF. The chain combines TRBV5-4 with TRBJ1-1, with a possible D match to TRBD1 (5 bases). The CDR3 totals 14 residues. Germline CDR1 reads SGHNT; CDR2 reads YYREEE (reference sequence). V was pared by 4 bases and J by 3 bases, with 13 bases between.